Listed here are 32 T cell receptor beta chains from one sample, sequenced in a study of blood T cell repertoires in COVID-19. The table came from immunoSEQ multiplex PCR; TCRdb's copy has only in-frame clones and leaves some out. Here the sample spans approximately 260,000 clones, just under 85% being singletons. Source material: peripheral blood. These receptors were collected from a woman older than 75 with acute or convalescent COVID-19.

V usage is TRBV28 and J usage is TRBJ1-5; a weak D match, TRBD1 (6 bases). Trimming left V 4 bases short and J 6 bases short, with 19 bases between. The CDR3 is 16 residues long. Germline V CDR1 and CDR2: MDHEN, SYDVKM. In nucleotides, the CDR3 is TGTGCCAGCAGTTCACCTCACAGGGAGGGGGGTCAGCCCCAGCATTTT. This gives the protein CASSSPHREGGQPQHF.

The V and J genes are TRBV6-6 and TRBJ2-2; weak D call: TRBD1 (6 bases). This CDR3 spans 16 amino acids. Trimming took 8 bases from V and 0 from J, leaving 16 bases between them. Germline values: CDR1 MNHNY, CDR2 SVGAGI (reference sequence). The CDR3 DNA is TGTGCCAGCTCTCAAGGGGGACATTCGAACACCGGGGAGCTGTTTTTT. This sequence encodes CASSQGGHSNTGELFF.

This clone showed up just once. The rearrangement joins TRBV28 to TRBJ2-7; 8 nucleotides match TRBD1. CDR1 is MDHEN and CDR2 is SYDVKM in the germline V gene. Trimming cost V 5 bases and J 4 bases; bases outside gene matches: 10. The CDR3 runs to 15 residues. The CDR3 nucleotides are TGTGCCAGCAGTAGGCCGACAGGGGCTGGGTACGAGCAGTACTTC. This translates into CASSRPTGAGYEQYF. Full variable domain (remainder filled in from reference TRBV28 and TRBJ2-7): DVKVTQSSRYLVKRTGEKVFLECVQDMDHENMFWYRQDPGLGLRLIYFSYDVKMKEKGDIPEGYSVSREKKERFSLILESASTNQTSMYLCASSRPTGAGYEQYFGPGTRLTVT.

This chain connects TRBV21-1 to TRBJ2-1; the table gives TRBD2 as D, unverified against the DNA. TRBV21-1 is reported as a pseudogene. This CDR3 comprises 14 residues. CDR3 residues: CAPTGRATYNEQFF. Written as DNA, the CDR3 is TGTGCCCCTACAGGGAGGGCAACCTACAATGAGCAGTTCTTC.

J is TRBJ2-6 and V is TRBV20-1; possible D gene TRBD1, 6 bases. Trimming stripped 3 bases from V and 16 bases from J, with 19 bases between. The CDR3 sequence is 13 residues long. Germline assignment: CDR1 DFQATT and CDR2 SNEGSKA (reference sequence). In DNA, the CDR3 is TGCAGTGCTAGTGCAGGGGCCGCTTTCCGACTGACTTTC. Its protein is CSASAGAAFRLTF.

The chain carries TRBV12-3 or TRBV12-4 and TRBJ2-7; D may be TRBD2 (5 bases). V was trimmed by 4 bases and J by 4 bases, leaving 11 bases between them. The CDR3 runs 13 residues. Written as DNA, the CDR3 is TGTGCCAGCAGTTCCAGGCGGGTTTACGAGCAGTACTTC. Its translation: CASSSRRVYEQYF.

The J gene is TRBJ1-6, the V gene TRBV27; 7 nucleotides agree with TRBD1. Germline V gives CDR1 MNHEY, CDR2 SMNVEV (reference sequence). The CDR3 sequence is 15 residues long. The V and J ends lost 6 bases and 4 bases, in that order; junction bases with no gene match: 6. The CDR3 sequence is CASSPGQLYNSPLHF. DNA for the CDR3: TGTGCCAGCAGCCCGGGACAGCTTTATAATTCACCCCTCCACTTT.

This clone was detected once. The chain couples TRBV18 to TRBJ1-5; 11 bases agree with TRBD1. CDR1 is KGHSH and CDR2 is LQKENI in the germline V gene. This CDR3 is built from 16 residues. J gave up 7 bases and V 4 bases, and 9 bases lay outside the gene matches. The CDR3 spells CASSQTGQGAGQPQHF. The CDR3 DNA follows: TGTGCCAGCTCACAAACTGGACAGGGGGCCGGGCAGCCCCAGCATTTT.

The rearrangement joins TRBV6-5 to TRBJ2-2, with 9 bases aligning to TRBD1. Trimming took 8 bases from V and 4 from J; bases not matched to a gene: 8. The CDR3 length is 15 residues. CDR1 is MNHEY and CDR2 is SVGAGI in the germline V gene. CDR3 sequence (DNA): TGTGCCAGCGGAGGGACAGGGAGGCGCACCGGGGAGCTGTTTTTT. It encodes CASGGTGRRTGELFF.

For the CDR3, the DNA is TGTGCCAGTAGTTTAATGGACAGGGGGTTTGAAAAACTGTTTTTT. It encodes CASSLMDRGFEKLFF. The V call is TRBV19, the J call TRBJ1-4, with 10 bases fitting TRBD1. The CDR3 sequence is 15 residues long. The V segment lost 5 bases and the J segment 7 bases; nucleotides outside the gene matches: 7. Germline assignment: CDR1 LNHDA and CDR2 SQIVND (reference sequence).

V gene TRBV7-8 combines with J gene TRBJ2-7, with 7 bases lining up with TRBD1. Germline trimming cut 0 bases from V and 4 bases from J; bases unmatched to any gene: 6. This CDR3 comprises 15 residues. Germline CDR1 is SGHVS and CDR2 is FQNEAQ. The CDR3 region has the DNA TGTGCCAGCAGCTTAGCGTGGACAGGAATTTACGAGCAGTACTTC. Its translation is CASSLAWTGIYEQYF.

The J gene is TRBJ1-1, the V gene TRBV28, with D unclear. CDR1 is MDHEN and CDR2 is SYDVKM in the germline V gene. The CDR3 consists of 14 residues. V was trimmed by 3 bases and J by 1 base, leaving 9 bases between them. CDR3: CASSFGQTNTEAFF. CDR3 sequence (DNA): TGTGCCAGCAGTTTTGGCCAAACGAACACTGAAGCTTTCTTT.

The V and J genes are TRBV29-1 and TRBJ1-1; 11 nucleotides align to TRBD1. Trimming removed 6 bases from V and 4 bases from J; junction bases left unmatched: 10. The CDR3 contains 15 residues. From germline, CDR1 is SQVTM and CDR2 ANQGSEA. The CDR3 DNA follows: TGCAGCGTGCGGACAGGGGGCGCGATTCCCACTGAAGCTTTCTTT. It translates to CSVRTGGAIPTEAFF.

Written as DNA, the CDR3 is TGTGCTAGTGGTTTGTCCCGACGGGGACAGGGCGGAAACAATGAGCAGTTCTTC. Its translation: CASGLSRRGQGGNNEQFF. The J gene is TRBJ2-1, the V gene TRBV12-5; 9 nucleotides line up with TRBD1. V shed 2 bases and J 5 bases; nucleotides not matched to a gene: 13. This CDR3 region has 18 residues. Looked up from germline, CDR1 is LGHNT and CDR2 is FRNRAP. The full variable domain, completed using reference TRBV12-5 and TRBJ2-1, is DARVTQTPRHKVTEMGQEVTMRCQPILGHNTVFWYRQTMMQGLELLAYFRNRAPLDDSGMPKDRFSAEMPDATLATLKIQPSEPRDSAVYFCASGLSRRGQGGNNEQFFGPGTRLTVL.

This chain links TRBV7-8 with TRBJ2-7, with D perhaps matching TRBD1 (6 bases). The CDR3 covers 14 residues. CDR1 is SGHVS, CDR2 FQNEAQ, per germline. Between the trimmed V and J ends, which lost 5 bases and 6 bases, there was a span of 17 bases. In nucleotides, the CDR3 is TGTGCCAGCAGCCTGTTTGGGGAAGGGGGCGAGCAGTACTTC. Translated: CASSLFGEGGEQYF. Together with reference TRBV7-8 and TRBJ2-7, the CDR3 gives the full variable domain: GAGVSQSPRYKVAKRGQDVALRCDPISGHVSLFWYQQALGQGPEFLTYFQNEAQLDKSGLPSDRFFAERPEGSVSTLKIQRTQQEDSAVYLCASSLFGEGGEQYFGPGTRLTVT.

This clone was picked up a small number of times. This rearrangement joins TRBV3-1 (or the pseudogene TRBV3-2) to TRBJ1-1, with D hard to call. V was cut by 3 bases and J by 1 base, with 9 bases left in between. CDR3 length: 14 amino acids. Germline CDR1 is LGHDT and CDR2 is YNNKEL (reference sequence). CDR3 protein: CASSHRRQNTEAFF. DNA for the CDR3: TGTGCCAGCAGCCACCGGCGGCAGAACACTGAAGCTTTCTTT.

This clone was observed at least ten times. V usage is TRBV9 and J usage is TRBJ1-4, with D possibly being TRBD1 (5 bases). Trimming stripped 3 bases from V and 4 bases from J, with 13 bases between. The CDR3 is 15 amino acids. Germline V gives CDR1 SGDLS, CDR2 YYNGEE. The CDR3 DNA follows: TGTGCCAGCAGCGCCACGGGGGACTATAATGAAAAACTGTTTTTT. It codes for CASSATGDYNEKLFF.

The CDR3 reads CASSTPGGSQPQHF. DNA of the CDR3: TGTGCCAGCAGCACCCCAGGGGGCAGTCAGCCCCAGCATTTT. V gene TRBV27 combines with J gene TRBJ1-5, with TRBD1 identical over 8 bases. The germline gives CDR1 MNHEY, CDR2 SMNVEV (reference sequence). This CDR3 spans 14 amino acids. The junction had 7 bases not matched to a gene; V was cut back by 6 bases and J by 6 bases.

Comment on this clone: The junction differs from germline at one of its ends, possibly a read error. CDR3 sequence reads: CATKQEDRHF. The CDR3 DNA sequence: TGTGCCACCAAGCAGGAGGACAGGCACTTT. V is TRBV24-1 and J is TRBJ1-1; 7 bases agree with TRBD1. CDR1 and CDR2 from the germline V gene are KGHDR and SFDVKD. This CDR3 spans 10 amino acids.

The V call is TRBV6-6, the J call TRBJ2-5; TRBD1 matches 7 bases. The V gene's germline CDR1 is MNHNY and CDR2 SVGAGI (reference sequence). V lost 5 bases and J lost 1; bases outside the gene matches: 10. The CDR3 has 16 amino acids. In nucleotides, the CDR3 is TGTGCCAGCAGTAGGCCGCGGGCAGGGGGCCAAGAGACCCAGTACTTC. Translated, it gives CASSRPRAGGQETQYF.

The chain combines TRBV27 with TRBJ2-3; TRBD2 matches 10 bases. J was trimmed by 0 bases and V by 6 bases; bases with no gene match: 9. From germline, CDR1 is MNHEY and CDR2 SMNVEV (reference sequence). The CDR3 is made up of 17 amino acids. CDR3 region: CASSPLAGGYSTDTQYF. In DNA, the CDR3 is TGTGCCAGCAGCCCTTTAGCGGGGGGTTATAGCACAGATACGCAGTATTTT.

CDR3 region: CASSQAGGGAEQFF. The CDR3 DNA is TGTGCCAGCAGCCAAGCAGGGGGCGGCGCTGAGCAGTTCTTC. This sequence joins TRBV3-1 (or the pseudogene TRBV3-2) and TRBJ2-1; 8 nucleotides agree with TRBD1. Looked up from germline, CDR1 is LGHDT and CDR2 is YNNKEL (reference sequence). Trimming took 1 base from V and 9 from J; bases not matched to a gene: 5. The CDR3 loop spans 14 amino acids.

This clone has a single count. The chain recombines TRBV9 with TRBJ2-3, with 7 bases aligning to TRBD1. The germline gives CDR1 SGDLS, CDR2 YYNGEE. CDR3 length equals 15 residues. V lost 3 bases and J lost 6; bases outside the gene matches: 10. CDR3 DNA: TGTGCCAGCAGCGCCAGGACAGGCCACGCGGATACGCAGTATTTT. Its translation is CASSARTGHADTQYF.

The CDR3 spells CASSLLLGANNSPLHF. The CDR3 region has the DNA TGTGCCAGCAGCCTTTTGTTGGGGGCCAATAATTCACCCCTCCACTTT. The gene calls are TRBV3-1 (or the pseudogene TRBV3-2) and TRBJ1-6; TRBD1 might be the D (6 bases). The V gene lost 4 bases and the J gene lost 5 bases, with 15 bases spanning the gap. The CDR3 is made up of 16 amino acids. CDR1 is LGHDT and CDR2 is YNNKEL in the germline V gene (reference sequence).

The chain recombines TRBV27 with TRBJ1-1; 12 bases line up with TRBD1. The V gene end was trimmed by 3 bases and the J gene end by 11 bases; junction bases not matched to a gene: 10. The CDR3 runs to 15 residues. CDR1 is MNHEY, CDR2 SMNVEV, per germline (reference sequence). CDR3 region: CASSFEGQGAMEAFF. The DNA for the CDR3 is TGTGCCAGCAGTTTTGAGGGACAGGGGGCTATGGAGGCTTTCTTT.

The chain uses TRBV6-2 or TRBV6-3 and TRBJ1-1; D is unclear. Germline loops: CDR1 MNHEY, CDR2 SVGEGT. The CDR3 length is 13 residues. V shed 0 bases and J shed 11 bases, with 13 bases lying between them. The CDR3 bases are TGTGCCAGCAGTTACTCAGGACTCTCGTACGCTTTCTTT. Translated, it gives CASSYSGLSYAFF.

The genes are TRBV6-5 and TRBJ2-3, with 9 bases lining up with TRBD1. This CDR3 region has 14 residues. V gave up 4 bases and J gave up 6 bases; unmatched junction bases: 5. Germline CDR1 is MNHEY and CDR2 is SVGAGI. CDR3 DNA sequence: TGTGCCAGCAGTTCGAACAGGGGGCTGGATACGCAGTATTTT. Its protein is CASSSNRGLDTQYF.

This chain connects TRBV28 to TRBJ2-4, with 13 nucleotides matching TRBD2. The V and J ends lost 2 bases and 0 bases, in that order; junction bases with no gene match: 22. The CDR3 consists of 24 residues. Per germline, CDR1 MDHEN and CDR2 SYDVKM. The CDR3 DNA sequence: TGTGCCAGCAGTTTAACGGTTGAGGGGTGGACTAGCGGGGGTACCTACCTAGCCAAAAACATTCAGTACTTC. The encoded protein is CASSLTVEGWTSGGTYLAKNIQYF.

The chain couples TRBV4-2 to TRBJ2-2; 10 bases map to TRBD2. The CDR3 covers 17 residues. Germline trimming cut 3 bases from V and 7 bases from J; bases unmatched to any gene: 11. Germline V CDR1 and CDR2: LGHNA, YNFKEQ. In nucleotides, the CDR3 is TGTGCCAGCAGCCAGCAGCGGGGGGGCACCAGCGGCGGGGAGCTGTTTTTT. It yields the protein CASSQQRGGTSGGELFF.

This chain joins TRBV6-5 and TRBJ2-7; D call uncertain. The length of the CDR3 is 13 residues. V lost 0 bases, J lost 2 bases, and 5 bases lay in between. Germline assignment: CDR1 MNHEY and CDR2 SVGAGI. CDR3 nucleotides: TGTGCCAGCAGTTACTCTATAGCCTACGAGCAGTACTTC. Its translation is CASSYSIAYEQYF.

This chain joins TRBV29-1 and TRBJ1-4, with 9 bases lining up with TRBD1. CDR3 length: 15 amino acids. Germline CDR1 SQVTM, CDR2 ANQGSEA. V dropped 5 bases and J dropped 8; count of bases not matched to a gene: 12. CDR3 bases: TGCAGCGTTTCTGACCCGGGACAGGGTCACGAAAAACTGTTTTTT. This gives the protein CSVSDPGQGHEKLFF.

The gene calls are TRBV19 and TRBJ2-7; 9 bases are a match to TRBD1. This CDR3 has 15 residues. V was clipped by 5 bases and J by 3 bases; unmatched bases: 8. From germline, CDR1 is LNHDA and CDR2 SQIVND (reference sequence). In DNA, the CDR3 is TGTGCCAGTAGTGCCCCGGGACAGGGAGTCTACGAGCAGTACTTC. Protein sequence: CASSAPGQGVYEQYF. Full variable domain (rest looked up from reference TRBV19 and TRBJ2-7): DGGITQSPKYLFRKEGQNVTLSCEQNLNHDAMYWYRQDPGQGLRLIYYSQIVNDFQKGDIAEGYSVSREKKESFPLTVTSAQKNPTAFYLCASSAPGQGVYEQYFGPGTRLTVT.